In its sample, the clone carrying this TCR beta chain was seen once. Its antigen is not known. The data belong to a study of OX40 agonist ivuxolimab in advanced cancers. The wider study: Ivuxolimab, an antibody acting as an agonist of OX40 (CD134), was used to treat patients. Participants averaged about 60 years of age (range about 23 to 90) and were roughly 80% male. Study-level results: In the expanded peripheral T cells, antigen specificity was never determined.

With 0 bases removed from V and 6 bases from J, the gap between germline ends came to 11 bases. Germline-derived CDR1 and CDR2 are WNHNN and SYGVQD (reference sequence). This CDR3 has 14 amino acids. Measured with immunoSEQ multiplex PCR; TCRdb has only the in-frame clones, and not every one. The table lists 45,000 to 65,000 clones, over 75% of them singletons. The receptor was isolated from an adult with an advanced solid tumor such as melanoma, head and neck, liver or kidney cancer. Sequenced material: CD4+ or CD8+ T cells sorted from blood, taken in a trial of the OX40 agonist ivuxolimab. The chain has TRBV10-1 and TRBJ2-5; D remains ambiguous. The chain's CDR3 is CASSESGHQKTQYF. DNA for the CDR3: TGCGCCAGCAGTGAGTCGGGTCATCAAAAGACCCAGTACTTC.